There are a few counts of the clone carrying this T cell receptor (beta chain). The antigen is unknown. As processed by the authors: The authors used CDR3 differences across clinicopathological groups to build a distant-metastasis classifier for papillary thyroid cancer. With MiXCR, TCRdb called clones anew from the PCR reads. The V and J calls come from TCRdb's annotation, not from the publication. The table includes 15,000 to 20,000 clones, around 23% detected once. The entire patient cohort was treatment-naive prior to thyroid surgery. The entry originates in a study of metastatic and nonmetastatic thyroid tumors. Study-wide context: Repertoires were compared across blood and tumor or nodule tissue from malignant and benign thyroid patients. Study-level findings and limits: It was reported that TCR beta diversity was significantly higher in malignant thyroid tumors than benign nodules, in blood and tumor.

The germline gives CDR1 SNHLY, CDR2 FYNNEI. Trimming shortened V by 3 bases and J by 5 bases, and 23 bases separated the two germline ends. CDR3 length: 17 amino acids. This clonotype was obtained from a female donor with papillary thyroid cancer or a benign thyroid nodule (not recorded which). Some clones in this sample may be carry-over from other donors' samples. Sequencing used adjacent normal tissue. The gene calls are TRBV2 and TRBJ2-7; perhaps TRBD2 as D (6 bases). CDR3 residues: CASSDIRSGGTWHEQYF. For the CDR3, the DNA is TGTGCCAGCAGTGATATCAGGTCTGGCGGGACTTGGCACGAGCAGTACTTC.